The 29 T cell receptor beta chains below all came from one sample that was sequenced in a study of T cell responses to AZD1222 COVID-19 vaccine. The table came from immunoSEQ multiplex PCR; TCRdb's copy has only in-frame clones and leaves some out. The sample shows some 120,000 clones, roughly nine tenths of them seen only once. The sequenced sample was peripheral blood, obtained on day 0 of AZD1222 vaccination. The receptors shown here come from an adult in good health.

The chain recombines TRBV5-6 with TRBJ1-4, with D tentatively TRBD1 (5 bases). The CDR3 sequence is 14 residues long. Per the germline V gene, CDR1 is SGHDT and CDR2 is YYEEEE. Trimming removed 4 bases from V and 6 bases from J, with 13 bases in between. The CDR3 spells CASSPRGRDEKLFF. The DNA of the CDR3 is TGTGCCAGCAGCCCTAGGGGCAGGGATGAAAAACTGTTTTTT. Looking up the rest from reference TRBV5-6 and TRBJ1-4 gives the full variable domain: DAGVTQSPTHLIKTRGQQVTLRCSPKSGHDTVSWYQQALGQGPQFIFQYYEEEERQRGNFPDRFSGHQFPNYSSELNVNALLLGDSALYLCASSPRGRDEKLFFGSGTQLSVL.

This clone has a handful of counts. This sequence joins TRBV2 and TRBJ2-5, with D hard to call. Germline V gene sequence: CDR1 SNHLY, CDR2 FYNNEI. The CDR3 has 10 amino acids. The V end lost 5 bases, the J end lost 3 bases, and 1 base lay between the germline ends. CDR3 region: CASSKETQYF. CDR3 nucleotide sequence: TGTGCCAGCAGTAAAGAGACCCAGTACTTC. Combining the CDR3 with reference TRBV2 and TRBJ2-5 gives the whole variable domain EPEVTQTPSHQVTQMGQEVILRCVPISNHLYFYWYRQILGQKVEFLVSFYNNEISEKSEIFDDQFSVERPDGSNFTLKIRSTKLEDSAMYFCASSKETQYFGPGTRLLVL.

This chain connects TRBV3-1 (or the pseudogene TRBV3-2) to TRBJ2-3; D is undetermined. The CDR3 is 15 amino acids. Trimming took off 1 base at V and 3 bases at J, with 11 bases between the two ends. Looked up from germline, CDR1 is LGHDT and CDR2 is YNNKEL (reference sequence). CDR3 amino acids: CASSQVPTPTDTQYF. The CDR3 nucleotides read TGTGCCAGCAGCCAAGTTCCGACACCAACAGATACGCAGTATTTT.

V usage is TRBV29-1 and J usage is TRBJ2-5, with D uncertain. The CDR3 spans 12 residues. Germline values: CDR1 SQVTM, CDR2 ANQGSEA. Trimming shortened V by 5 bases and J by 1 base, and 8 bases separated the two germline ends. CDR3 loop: CSVKRSQETQYF. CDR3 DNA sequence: TGCAGCGTTAAGAGATCCCAAGAGACCCAGTACTTC.

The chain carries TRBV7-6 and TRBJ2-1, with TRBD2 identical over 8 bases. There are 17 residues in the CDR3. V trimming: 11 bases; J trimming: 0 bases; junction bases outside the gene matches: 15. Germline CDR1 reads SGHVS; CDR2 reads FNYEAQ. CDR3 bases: TGTGCCTCCACCCTTACTAGCGGCAGTTACTCCTACAATGAGCAGTTCTTC. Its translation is CASTLTSGSYSYNEQFF.

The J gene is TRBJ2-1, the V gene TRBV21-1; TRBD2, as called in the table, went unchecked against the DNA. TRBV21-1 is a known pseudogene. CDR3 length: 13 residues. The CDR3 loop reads CASSSGNYNEQFF. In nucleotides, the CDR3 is TGTGCCAGCAGCAGCGGGAACTACAATGAGCAGTTCTTC.

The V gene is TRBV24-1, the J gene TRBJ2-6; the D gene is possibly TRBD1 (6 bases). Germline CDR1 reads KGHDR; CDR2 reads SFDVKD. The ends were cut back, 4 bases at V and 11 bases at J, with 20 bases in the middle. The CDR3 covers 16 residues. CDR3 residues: CATSDSDRSSIDVLTF. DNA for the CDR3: TGTGCCACCAGTGACTCTGACAGGTCCTCGATCGACGTCCTGACTTTC.

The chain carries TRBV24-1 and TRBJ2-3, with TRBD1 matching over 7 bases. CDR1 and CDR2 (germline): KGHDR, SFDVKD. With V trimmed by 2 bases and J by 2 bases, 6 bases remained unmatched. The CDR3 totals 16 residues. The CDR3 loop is CATSDYQGVATDTQYF. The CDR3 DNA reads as TGTGCCACCAGTGATTATCAGGGGGTGGCCACAGATACGCAGTATTTT.

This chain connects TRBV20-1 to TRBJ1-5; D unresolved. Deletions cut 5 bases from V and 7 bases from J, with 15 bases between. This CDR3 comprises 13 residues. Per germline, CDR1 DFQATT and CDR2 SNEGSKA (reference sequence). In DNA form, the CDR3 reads TGCAGTGCTGGTGGACGTATGGGGCAGCCCCAGCATTTT. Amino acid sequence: CSAGGRMGQPQHF.

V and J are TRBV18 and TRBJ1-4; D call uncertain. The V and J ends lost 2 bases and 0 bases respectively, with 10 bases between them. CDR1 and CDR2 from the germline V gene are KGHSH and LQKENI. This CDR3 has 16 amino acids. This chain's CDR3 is CASSPRSTATNEKLFF. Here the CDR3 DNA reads TGTGCCAGCTCACCAAGGTCGACGGCAACTAATGAAAAACTGTTTTTT.

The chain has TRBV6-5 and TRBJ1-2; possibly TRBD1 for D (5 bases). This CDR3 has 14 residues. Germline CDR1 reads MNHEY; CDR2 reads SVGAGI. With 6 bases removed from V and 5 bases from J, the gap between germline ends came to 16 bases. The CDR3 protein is CASRPGGNRYGYTF. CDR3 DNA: TGTGCCAGCAGGCCTGGGGGGAATAGGTATGGCTACACCTTC.

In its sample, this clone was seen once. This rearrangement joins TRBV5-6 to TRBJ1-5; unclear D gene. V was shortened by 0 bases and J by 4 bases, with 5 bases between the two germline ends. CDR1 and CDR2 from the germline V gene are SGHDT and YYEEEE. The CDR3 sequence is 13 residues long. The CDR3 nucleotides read TGTGCCAGCAGCTTGGGTAGGAATCAGCCCCAGCATTTT. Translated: CASSLGRNQPQHF. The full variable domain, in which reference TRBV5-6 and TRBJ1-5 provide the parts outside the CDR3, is DAGVTQSPTHLIKTRGQQVTLRCSPKSGHDTVSWYQQALGQGPQFIFQYYEEEERQRGNFPDRFSGHQFPNYSSELNVNALLLGDSALYLCASSLGRNQPQHFGDGTRLSIL.

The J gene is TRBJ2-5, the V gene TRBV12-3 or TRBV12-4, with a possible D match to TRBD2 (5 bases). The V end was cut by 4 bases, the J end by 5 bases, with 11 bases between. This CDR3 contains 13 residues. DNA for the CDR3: TGTGCCAGCAGTTACGATCCGGGGGAGACCCAGTACTTC. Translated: CASSYDPGETQYF.

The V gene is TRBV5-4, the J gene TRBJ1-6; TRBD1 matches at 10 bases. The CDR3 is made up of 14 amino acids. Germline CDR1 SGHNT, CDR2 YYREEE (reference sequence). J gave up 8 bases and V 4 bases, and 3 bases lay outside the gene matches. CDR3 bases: TGTGCCAGCAGCGGACAGGGGGTGGATTCACCCCTCCACTTT. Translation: CASSGQGVDSPLHF.

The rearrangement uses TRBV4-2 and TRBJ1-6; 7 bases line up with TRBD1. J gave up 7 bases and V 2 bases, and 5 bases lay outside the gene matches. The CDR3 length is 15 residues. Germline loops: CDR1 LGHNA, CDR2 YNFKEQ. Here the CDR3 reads CASSQNRGPNSPLHF. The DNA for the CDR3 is TGTGCCAGCAGCCAAAACAGGGGCCCAAATTCACCCCTCCACTTT.

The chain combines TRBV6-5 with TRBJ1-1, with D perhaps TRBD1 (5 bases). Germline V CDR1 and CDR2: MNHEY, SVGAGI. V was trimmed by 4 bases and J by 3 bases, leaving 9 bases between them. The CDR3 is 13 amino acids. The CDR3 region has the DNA TGTGCCAGCAGTTGGGGAGGGGACACTGAAGCTTTCTTT. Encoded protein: CASSWGGDTEAFF.

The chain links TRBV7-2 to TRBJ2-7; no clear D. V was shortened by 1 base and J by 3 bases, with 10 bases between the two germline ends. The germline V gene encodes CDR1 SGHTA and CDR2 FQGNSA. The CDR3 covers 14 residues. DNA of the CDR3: TGTGCCAGCAGCTTAGGGTCGTCTTACTACGAGCAGTACTTC. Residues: CASSLGSSYYEQYF.

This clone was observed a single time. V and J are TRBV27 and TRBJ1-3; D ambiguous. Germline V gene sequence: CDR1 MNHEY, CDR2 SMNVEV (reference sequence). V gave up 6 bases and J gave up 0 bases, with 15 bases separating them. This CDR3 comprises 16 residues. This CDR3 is CASRSISESSGNTIYF. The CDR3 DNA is TGTGCCAGCAGATCAATCTCAGAGAGCTCTGGAAACACCATATATTTT.

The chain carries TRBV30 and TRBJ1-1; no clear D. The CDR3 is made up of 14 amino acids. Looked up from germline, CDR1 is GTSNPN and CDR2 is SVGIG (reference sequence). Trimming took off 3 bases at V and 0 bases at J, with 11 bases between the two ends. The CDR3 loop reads CAWRWTNMNTEAFF. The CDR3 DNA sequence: TGTGCCTGGAGGTGGACTAATATGAACACTGAAGCTTTCTTT.

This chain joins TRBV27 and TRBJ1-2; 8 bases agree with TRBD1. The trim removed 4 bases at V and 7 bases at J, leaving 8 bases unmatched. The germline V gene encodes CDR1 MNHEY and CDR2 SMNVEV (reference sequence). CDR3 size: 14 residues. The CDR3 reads CASSSNPGTGGYTF. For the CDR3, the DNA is TGTGCCAGCAGTTCCAACCCCGGGACAGGTGGCTACACCTTC.

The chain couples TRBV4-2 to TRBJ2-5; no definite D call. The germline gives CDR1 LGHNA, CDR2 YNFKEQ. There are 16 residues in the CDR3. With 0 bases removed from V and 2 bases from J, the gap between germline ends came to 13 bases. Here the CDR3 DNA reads TGTGCCAGCAGCCAAGACTGGGCAGTAGGGCAAGAGACCCAGTACTTC. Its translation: CASSQDWAVGQETQYF.

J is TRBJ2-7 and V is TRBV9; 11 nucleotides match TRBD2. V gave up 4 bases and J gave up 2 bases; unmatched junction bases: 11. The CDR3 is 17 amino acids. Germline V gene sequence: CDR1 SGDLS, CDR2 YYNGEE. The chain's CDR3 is CASSPGLAGLTPYEQYF. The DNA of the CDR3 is TGTGCCAGCAGCCCCGGACTAGCGGGCCTGACACCCTACGAGCAGTACTTC.

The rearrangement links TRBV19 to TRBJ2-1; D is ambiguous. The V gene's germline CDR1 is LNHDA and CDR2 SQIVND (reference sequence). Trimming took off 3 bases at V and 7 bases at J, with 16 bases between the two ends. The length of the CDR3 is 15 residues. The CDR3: CASSIFDPVGNEQFF. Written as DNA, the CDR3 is TGTGCCAGTAGTATTTTCGATCCCGTGGGGAATGAGCAGTTCTTC.

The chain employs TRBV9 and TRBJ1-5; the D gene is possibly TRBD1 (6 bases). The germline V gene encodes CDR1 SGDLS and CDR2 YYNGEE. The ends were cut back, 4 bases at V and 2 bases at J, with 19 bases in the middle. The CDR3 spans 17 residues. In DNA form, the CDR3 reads TGTGCCAGCAGCACAAGGGAGAGGGGGGGCGGCAATCAGCCCCAGCATTTT. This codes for CASSTRERGGGNQPQHF.

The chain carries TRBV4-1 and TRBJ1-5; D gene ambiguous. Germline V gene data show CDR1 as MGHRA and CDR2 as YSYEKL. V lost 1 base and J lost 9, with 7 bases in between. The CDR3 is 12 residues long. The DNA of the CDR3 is TGCGCCAGCAGCCAAGGAATCGGGCCCCAGCATTTT. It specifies CASSQGIGPQHF.

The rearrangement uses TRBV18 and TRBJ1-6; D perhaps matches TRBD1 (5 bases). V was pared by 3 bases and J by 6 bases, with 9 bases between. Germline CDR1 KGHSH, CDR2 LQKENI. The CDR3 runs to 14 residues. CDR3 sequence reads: CASSPGTGNSPLHF. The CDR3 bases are TGTGCCAGCTCACCCGGGACGGGTAATTCACCCCTCCACTTT. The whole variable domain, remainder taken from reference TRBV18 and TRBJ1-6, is NAGVMQNPRHLVRRRGQEARLRCSPMKGHSHVYWYRQLPEEGLKFMVYLQKENIIDESGMPKERFSAEFPKEGPSILRIQQVVRGDSAAYFCASSPGTGNSPLHFGNGTRLTVT.

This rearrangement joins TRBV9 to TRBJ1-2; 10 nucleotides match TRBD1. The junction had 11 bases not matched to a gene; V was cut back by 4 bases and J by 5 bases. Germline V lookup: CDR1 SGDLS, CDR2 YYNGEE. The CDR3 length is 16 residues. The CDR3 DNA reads TGTGCCAGCAGCTTGACAGGGGGCGGTGGTACTTATGGCTACACCTTC. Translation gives CASSLTGGGGTYGYTF. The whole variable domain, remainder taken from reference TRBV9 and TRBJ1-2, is DSGVTQTPKHLITATGQRVTLRCSPRSGDLSVYWYQQSLDQGLQFLIQYYNGEERAKGNILERFSAQQFPDLHSELNLSSLELGDSALYFCASSLTGGGGTYGYTFGSGTRLTVV.

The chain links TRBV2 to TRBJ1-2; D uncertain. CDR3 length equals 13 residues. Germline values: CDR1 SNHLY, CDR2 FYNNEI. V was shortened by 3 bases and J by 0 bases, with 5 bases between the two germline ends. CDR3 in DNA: TGTGCCAGCAGTGACAGGCCTAACTATGGCTACACCTTC. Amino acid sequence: CASSDRPNYGYTF.

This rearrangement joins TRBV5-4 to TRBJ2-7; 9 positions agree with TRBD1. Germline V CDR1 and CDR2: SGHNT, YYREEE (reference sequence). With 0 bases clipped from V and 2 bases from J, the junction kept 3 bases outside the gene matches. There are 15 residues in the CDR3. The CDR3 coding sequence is TGTGCCAGCAGCTTGGAGGGACAGGGAACCTACGAGCAGTACTTC. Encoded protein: CASSLEGQGTYEQYF.